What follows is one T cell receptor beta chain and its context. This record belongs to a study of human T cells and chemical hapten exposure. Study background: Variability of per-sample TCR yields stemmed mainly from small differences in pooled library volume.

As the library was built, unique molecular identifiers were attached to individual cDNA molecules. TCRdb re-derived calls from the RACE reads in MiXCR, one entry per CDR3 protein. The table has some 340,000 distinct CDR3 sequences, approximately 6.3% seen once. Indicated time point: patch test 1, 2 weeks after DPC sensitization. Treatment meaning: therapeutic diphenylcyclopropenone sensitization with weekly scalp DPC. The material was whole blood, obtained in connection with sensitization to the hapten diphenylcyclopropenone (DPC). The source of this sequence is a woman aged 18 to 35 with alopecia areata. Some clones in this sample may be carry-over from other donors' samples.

The CDR3 bases are TGCGCCAGCAGCCAAGGTAGTCAGGTTAGCAATCAGCCCCAGCATTTT. The encoded protein is CASSQGSQVSNQPQHF. The chain employs TRBV4-1 and TRBJ1-5; D is undetermined. V was clipped by 1 base and J by 0 bases, with 10 bases between them. The length of the CDR3 is 16 residues. Per the germline V gene, CDR1 is MGHRA and CDR2 is YSYEKL.